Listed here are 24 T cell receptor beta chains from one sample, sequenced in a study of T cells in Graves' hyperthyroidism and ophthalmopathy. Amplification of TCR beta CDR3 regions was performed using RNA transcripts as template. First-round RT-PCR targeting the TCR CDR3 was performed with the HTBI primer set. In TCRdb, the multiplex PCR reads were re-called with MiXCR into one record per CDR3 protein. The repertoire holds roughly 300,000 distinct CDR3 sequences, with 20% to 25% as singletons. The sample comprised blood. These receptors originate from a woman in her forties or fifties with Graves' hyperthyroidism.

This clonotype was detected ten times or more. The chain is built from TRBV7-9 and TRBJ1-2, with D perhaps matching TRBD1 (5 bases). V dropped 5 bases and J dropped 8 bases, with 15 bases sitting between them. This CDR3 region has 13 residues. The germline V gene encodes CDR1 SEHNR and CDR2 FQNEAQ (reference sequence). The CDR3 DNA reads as TGTGCCAGCAGCGGACGGACCCGGGACGGCTACACCTTC. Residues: CASSGRTRDGYTF.

The CDR3 nucleotides are TGTGCCAGCAGCACGGACAGGGAGGGTATTTTAACCGGGGAGCTGTTTTTT. It encodes CASSTDREGILTGELFF. The chain uses TRBV7-8 and TRBJ2-2; tentative D call: TRBD1 (8 bases). Per germline, CDR1 SGHVS and CDR2 FQNEAQ. The ends were cut back, 5 bases at V and 5 bases at J, with 21 bases in the middle. The CDR3 is made up of 17 amino acids.

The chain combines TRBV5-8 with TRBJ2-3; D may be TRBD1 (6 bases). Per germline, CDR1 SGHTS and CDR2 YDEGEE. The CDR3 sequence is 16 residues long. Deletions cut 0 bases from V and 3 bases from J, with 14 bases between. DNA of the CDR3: TGTGCCAGCAGCTTGGTTCTTACAGGGTTAACAGATACGCAGTATTTT. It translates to CASSLVLTGLTDTQYF.

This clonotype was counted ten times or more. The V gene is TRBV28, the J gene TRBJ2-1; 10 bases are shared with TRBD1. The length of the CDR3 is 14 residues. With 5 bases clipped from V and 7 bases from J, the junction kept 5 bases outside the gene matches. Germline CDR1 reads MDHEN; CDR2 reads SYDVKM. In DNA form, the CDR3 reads TGTGCCAGCAGTGTCCCGGGACAGGGGAATGAGCAGTTCTTC. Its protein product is CASSVPGQGNEQFF.

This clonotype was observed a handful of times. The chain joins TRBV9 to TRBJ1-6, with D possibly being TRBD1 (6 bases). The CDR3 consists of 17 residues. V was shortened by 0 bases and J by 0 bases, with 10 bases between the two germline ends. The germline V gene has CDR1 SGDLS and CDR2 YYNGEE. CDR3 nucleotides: TGTGCCAGCAGCGTAGGGACAGTTGACTCCTATAATTCACCCCTCCACTTT. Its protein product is CASSVGTVDSYNSPLHF.

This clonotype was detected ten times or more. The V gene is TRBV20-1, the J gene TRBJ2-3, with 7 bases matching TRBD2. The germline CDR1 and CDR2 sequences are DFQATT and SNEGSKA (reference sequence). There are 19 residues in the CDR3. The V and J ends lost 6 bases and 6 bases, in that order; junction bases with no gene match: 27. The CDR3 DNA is TGCAGTGCGAGCCGAGCGGGGAGGCACGCTGACTTTCTAAGGGATACGCAGTATTTT. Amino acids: CSASRAGRHADFLRDTQYF.

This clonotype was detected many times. In DNA form, the CDR3 reads TGTGCCAGCCGACGGAACACTGAAGCTTTCTTT. It yields the protein CASRRNTEAFF. The chain is built from TRBV28 and TRBJ1-1, with D hard to call. CDR3 size: 11 residues. Per germline, CDR1 MDHEN and CDR2 SYDVKM. V was shortened by 8 bases and J by 1 base, with 5 bases between the two germline ends.

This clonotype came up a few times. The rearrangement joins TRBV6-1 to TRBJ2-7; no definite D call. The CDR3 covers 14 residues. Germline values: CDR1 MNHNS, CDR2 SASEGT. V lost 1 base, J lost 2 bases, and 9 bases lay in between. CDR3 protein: CASSEEGRTYEQYF. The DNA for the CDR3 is TGTGCCAGCAGTGAAGAAGGCAGAACCTACGAGCAGTACTTC.

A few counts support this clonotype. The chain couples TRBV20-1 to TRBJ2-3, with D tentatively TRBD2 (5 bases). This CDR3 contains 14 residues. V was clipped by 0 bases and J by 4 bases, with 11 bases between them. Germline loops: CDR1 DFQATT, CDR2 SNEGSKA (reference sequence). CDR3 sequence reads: CSARDPLASDTQYF. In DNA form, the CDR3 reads TGCAGTGCTAGAGATCCCCTAGCTTCAGATACGCAGTATTTT.

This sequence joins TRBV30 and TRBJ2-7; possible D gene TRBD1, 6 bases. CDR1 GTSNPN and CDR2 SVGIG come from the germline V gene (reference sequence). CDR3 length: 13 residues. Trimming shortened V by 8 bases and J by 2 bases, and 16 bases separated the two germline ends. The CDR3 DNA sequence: TGTGCCCACAGGGAGAGCGGAGCCTACGAGCAGTACTTC. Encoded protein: CAHRESGAYEQYF.

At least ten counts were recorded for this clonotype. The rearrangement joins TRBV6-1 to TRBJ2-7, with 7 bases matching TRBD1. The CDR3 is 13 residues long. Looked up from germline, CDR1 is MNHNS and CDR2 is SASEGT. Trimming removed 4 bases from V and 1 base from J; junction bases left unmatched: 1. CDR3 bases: TGTGCCAGCAGTGGGACAGGATCCTACGAGCAGTACTTC. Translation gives CASSGTGSYEQYF.

The CDR3 sequence: CASSPTSAATDTQYF. DNA for the CDR3: TGTGCCAGCAGCCCCACTAGCGCGGCCACAGATACGCAGTATTTT. The V and J genes are TRBV5-4 and TRBJ2-3; 7 nucleotides line up with TRBD2. In germline, CDR1 is SGHNT, CDR2 YYREEE (reference sequence). The CDR3 covers 15 residues. After removal of 4 bases from V and 2 bases from J, the junction contained 7 bases not matched to a gene.

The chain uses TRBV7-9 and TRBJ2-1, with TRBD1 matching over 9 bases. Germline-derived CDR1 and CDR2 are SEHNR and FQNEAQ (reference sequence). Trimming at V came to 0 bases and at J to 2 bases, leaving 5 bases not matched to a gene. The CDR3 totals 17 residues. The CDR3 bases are TGTGCCAGCAGCTTAGCTGGGGACAGGGTGGCCTACAATGAGCAGTTCTTC. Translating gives CASSLAGDRVAYNEQFF.

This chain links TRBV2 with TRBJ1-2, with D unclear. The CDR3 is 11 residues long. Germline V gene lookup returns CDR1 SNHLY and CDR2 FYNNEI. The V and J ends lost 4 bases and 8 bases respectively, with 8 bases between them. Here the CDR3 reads CASSAVIGYTF. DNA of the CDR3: TGTGCCAGCAGTGCCGTAATAGGCTACACCTTC.

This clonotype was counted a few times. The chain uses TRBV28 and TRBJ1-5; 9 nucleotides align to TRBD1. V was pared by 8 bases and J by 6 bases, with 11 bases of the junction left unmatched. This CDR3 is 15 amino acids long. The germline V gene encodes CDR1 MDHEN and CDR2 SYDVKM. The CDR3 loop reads CASGPRDRAIQPQHF. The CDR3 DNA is TGTGCCAGCGGACCCCGGGACAGGGCAATTCAGCCCCAGCATTTT.

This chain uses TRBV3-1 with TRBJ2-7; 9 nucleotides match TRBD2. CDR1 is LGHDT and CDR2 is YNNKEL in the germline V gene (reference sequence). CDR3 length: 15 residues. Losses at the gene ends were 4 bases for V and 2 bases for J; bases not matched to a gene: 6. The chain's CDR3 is CASSPGTSSAYEQYF. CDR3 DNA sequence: TGTGCCAGCAGCCCGGGGACTAGCAGCGCCTACGAGCAGTACTTC.

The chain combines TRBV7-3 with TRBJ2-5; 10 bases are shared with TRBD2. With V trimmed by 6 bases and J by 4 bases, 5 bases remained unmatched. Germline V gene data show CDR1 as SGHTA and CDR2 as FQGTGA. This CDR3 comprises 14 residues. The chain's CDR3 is CASRSSGRSETQYF. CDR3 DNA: TGTGCCAGCAGGTCTAGCGGGAGATCAGAGACCCAGTACTTC. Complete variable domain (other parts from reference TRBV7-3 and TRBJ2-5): GAGVSQTPSNKVTEKGKYVELRCDPISGHTALYWYRQSLGQGPEFLIYFQGTGAADDSGLPNDRFFAVRPEGSVSTLKIQRTERGDSAVYLCASRSSGRSETQYFGPGTRLLVL.

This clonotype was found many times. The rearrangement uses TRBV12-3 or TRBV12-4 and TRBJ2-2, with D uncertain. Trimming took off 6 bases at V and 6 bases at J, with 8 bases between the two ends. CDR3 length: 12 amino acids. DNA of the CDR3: TGTGCCAGCAGCAAATTCGCCGGGGAGCTGTTTTTT. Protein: CASSKFAGELFF.

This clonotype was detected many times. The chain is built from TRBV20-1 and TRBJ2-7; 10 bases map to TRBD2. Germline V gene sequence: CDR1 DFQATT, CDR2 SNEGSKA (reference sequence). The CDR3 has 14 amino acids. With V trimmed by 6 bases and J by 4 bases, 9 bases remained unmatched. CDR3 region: CSAPGASGSYEQYF. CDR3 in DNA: TGCAGTGCACCGGGGGCTAGCGGGAGTTACGAGCAGTACTTC.

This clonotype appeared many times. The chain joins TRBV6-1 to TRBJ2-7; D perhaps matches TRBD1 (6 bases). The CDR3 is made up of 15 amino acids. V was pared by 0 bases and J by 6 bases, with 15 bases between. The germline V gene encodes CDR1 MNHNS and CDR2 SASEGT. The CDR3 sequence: CASSEAGGLSVEQYF. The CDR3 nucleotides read TGTGCCAGCAGTGAAGCAGGGGGTTTGTCGGTCGAGCAGTACTTC.

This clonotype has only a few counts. CDR3 residues: CASSLRGFTDTQYF. CDR3 coding DNA: TGTGCCAGCAGTTTAAGGGGTTTCACAGATACGCAGTATTTT. This chain connects TRBV12-3 or TRBV12-4 to TRBJ2-3, with D tentatively TRBD1 (5 bases). The CDR3 consists of 14 residues. Trimming took 2 bases from V and 2 from J, leaving 8 bases between them.

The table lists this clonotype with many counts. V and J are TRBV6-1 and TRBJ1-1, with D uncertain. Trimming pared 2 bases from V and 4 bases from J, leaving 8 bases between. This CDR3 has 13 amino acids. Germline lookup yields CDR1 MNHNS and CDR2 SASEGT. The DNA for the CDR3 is TGTGCCAGCAGTGAATCCCGACGCACTGAAGCTTTCTTT. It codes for CASSESRRTEAFF.

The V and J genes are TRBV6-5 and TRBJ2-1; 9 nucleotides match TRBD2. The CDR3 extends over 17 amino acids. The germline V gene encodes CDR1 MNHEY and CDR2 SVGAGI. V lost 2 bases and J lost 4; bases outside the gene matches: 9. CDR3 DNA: TGTGCCAGCAGTTACGGGACTAGCCTTACCAATTACAATGAGCAGTTCTTC. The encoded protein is CASSYGTSLTNYNEQFF.

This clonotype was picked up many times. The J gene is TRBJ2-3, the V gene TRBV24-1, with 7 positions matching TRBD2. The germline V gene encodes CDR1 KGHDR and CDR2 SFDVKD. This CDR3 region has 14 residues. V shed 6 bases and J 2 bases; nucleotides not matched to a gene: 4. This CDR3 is CATSPSGNTDTQYF. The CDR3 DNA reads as TGTGCCACCAGTCCGAGCGGGAACACAGATACGCAGTATTTT.